A selection of T cell receptor beta chains follows, all from one sample in a study of T cell clusters in autoimmune cytopenias. TCRdb reprocessed the multiplex PCR reads, with one entry per CDR3 protein and no DNA. This table lists 12,000 or so distinct CDR3 sequences. Source material: peripheral blood. The receptor source for this set is a human donor with an autoimmune cytopenia or autoimmune hepatitis (not recorded which). Each CDR3 is given with its conserved first and last residue. Fields, in order: clone size, J gene, V gene, CDR3 protein. The size entry is marked missing in some rows and otherwise reads once, few, many or a size class.

medium-sized TRBJ2-3 TRBV29-1 CSVRSITKIDTQYF
medium-sized TRBJ2-1 TRBV6-8 CASSYGTSRDEQFF
NA TRBJ2-5 TRBV27 CASTRDWRGGTQYF
NA TRBJ1-4 TRBV5-5 CASSLTGGNEKLFF
NA TRBJ2-6 TRBV10-3 CAISESSDSQRRVSCGANVLTF
NA TRBJ2-5 TRBV12-3/TRBV12-4 CASRADSPWATQYF
medium-sized TRBJ2-3 TRBV19 CASSVRLAGLSTDTQYF
NA TRBJ2-3 TRBV10-3 CAISDRTRRGFPDTQYF
NA TRBJ2-7 TRBV19 CASSRTVAYEQYF
medium-sized TRBJ1-1 TRBV29-1 CSGRTGTEAFF
medium-sized TRBJ2-1 TRBV6-2/TRBV6-3 CASSNGVLTLYNEQFF
medium-sized TRBJ1-5 TRBV19 CASTMTGTDQPQHF
NA TRBJ2-1 TRBV6-6 CASRKTTGGDEQFF
NA TRBJ1-2 TRBV6-5 CASSYGWGLDYGYTF
medium-sized TRBJ2-2 TRBV29-1 CSVNSGRGNTGELFF
NA TRBJ2-3 TRBV19 CASSIGVQGASTDTQYF
NA TRBJ1-4 TRBV12-3/TRBV12-4 CASSPRTNNEKLFF
NA TRBJ1-4 TRBV6-1 CASMTRTDEKLFF
medium-sized TRBJ2-3 TRBV5-6 CASSPLAGSTDTQYF
NA TRBJ2-7 TRBV18 CASSPRQGPYEQYF
NA TRBJ1-5 TRBV30 CAWSQGGGSNQPQHF
NA TRBJ2-2 TRBV5-3 CARSTGLAGGFTGELFF
NA TRBJ2-2 TRBV10-2 CASAGVWTGELFF
NA TRBJ1-5 TRBV15 CATSRVRFGNQPQHF
NA TRBJ2-7 TRBV7-9 CASSLTPGTSYSYEQYF
NA TRBJ2-7 TRBV19 CASSIQGWAYEQYF
medium-sized TRBJ2-3 TRBV29-1 CSVEDRRLNTDTQYF
medium-sized TRBJ2-5 TRBV5-6 CASSRMDRERETQYF
medium-sized TRBJ2-2 TRBV19 CASSTSSRGTGELFF
NA TRBJ2-1 TRBV5-5 CASSPGTGETNKQFF
NA TRBJ2-3 TRBV5-4 CASSWGGGTDTQYF
NA TRBJ2-5 TRBV15 CATSYTKAAGETQYF
NA TRBJ2-3 TRBV6-5 CASSYSLAGYTDTQYF
medium-sized TRBJ1-4 TRBV30 CAWSPGGEKLFF
NA TRBJ2-1 TRBV19 CASSHPGLAGGGRFF
NA TRBJ1-5 TRBV12-3/TRBV12-4 CASSYLSGGNQPQHF
NA TRBJ1-5 TRBV12-3/TRBV12-4 CASSYSNSARLQHF
NA TRBJ1-4 TRBV6-1 CASNSRGTGAEKLFF
NA TRBJ2-7 TRBV5-4 CASSKAGVLAYEQYF
NA TRBJ1-1 TRBV5-5 CASSPERNTEAFF
medium-sized TRBJ2-2 TRBV19 CASSVTRNTGELFF
NA TRBJ2-1 TRBV13 CASSPGTSGGSQFF
NA TRBJ1-5 TRBV19 CASSMGLGQGAQPQHF
large TRBJ2-2 TRBV19 CASRNPGLAGMNTGELFF
medium-sized TRBJ2-3 TRBV29-1 CSAQKTNILPDTQYF
NA TRBJ1-4 TRBV18 CASSDLDRRTRSIEKLFF
NA TRBJ2-3 TRBV5-4 CASSRLSTGRDTQYF
NA TRBJ2-1 TRBV6-5 CASSYEAGGHNEQFF